The T cell receptor beta chain described here comes from a study of OX40 agonist ivuxolimab in advanced cancers. General study points: By week 6 at 0.1 to 3.0 mg/kg, blood CD4+ and CD8+ T cells had expanded clonally. The expanded peripheral T cells' antigen specificity was not determined.

This clone was recorded a few times. Antigen specificity is unknown. People who had autoimmune disease history or systemic immunosuppression were excluded. Blood got drawn at baseline, again on cycle 4 day 1, and then on cycle 7 day 1. Method: immunoSEQ multiplex PCR; TCRdb's copy keeps in-frame clones and lacks some. In the table there are 30,000 or so clones, about nine tenths of which are singletons. The germline V and J ends were trimmed by 0 bases and 6 bases, with 12 bases remaining between them. CDR3 length equals 14 residues. CDR1 is SEHNR, CDR2 FQNEAQ, per germline (reference sequence). Sequenced material: CD4+ or CD8+ T cells sorted from blood, taken in a trial of the OX40 agonist ivuxolimab. The J gene is TRBJ2-7, the V gene TRBV7-9; D unresolved. The receptor was isolated from an adult with an advanced solid tumor such as melanoma, head and neck, liver or kidney cancer. The CDR3 loop reads CASSLAGGEFEQYF. CDR3 DNA sequence: TGTGCCAGCAGCTTAGCGGGTGGCGAGTTCGAGCAGTACTTC.